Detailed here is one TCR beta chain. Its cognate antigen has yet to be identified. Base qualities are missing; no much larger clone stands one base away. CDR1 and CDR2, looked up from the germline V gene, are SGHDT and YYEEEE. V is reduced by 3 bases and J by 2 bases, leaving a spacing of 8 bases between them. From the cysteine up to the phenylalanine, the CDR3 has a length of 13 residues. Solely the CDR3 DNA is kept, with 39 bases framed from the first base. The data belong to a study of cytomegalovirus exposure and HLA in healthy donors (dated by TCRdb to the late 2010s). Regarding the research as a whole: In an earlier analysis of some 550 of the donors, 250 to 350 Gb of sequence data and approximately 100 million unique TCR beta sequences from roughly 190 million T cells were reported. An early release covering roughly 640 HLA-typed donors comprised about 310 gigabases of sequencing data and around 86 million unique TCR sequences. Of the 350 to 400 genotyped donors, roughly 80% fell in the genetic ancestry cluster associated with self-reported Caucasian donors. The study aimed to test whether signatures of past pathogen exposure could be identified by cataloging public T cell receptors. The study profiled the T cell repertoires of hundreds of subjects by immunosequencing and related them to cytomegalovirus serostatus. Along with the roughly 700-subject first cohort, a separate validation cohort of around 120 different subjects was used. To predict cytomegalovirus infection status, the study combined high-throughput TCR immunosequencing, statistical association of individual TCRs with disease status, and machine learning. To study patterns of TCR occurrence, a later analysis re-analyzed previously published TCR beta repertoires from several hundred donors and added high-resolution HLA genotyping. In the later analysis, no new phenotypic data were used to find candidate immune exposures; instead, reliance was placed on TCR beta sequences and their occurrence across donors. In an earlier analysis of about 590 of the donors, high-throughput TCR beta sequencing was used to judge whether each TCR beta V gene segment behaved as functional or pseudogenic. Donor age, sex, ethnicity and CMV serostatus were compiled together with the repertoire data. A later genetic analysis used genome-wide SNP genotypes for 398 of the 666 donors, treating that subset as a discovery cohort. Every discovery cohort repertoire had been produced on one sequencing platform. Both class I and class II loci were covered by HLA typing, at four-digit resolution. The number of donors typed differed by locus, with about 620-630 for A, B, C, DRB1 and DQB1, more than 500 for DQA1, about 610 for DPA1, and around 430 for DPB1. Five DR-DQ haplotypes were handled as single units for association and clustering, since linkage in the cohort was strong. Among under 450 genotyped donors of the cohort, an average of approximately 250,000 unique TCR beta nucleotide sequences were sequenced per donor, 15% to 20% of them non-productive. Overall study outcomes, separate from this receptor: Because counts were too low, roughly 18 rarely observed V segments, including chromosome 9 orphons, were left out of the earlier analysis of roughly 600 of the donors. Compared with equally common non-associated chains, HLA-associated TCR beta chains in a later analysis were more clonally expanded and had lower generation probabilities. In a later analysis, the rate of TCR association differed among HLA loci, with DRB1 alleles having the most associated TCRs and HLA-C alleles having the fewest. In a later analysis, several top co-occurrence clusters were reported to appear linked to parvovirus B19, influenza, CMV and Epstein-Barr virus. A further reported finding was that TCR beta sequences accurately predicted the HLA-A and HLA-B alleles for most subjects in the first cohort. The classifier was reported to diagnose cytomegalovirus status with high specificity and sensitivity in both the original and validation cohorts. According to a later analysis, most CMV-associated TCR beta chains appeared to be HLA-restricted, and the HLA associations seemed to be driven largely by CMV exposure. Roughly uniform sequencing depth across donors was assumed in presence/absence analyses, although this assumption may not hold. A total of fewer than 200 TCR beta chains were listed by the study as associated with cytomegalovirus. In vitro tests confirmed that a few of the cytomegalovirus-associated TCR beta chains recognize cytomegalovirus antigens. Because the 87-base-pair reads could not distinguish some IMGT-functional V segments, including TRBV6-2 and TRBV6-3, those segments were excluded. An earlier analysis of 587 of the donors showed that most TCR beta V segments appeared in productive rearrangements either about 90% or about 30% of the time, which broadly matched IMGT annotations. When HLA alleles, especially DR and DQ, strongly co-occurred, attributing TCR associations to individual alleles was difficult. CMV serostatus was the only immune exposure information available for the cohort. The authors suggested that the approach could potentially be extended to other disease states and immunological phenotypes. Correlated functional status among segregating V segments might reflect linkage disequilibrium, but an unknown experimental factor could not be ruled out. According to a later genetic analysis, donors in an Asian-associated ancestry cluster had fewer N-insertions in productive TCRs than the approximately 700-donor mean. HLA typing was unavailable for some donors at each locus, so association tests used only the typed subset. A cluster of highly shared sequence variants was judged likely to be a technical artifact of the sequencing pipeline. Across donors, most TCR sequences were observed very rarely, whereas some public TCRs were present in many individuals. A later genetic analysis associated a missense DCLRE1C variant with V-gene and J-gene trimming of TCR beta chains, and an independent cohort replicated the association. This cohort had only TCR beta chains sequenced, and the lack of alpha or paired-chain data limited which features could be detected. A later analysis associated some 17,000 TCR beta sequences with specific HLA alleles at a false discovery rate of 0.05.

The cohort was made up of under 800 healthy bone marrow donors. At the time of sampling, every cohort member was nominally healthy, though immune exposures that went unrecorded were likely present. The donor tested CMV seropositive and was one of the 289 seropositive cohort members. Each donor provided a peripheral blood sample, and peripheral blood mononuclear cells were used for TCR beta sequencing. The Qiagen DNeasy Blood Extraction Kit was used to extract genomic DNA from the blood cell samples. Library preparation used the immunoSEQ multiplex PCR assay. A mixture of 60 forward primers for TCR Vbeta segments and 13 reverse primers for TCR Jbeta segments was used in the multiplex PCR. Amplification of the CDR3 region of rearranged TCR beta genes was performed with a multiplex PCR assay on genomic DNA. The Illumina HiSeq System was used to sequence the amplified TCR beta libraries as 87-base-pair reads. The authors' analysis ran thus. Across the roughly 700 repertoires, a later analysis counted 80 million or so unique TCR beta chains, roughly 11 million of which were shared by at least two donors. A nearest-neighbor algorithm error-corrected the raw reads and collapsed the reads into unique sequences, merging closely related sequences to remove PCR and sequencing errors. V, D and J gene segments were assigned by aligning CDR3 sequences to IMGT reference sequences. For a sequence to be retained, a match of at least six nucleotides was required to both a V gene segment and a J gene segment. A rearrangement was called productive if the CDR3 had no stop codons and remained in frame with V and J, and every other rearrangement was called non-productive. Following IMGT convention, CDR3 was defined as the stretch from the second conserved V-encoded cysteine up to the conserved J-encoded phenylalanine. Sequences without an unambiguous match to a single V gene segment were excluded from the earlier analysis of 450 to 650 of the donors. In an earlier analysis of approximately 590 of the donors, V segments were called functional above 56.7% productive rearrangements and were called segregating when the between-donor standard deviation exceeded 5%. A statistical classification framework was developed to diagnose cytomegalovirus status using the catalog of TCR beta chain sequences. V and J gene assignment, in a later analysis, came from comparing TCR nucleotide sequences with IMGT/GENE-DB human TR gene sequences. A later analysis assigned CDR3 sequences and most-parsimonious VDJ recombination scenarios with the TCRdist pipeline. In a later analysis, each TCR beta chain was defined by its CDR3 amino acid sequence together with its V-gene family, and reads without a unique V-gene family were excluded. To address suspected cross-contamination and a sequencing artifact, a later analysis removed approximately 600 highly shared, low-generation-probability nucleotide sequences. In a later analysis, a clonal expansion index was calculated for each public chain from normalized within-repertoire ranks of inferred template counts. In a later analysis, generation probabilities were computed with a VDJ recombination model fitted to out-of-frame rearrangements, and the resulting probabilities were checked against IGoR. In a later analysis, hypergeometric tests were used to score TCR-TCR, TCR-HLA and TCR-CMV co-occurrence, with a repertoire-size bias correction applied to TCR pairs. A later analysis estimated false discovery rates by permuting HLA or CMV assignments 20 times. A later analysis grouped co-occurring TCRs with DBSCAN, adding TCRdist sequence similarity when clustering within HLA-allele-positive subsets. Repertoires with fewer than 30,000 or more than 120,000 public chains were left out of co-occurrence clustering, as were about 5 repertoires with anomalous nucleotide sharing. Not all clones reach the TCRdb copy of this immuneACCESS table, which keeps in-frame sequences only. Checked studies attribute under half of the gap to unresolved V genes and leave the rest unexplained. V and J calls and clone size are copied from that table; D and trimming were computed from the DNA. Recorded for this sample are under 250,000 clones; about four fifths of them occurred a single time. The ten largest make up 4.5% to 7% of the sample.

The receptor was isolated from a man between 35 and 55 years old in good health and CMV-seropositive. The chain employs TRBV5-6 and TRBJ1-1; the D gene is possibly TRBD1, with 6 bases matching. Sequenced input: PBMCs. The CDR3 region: CASSSRGNTEAFF. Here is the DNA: TGTGCCAGCAGCTCCAGGGGAAACACTGAAGCTTTCTTT.